This is a list of T cell receptor beta chains from one sample in a study of blood T cell repertoires in COVID-19. Assay used: immunoSEQ multiplex PCR; TCRdb lists only in-frame clones, some missing. The sample holds 200,000 to 250,000 clones; about 90% are singletons and the top ten take approximately 6.2%. The source material was peripheral blood. These TCRs come from a man aged 60-69 years with acute or convalescent COVID-19. CDR3s include the opening cysteine and the closing phenylalanine or tryptophan. Each record gives: CDR3 protein, V gene, D gene. A D gene is named only where the DNA matches it firmly.

cdr3_aa: CASSPWSEYYEQYF
v_call: TRBV5-1
d_call: -

cdr3_aa: CASRQGRSGNQPQHF
v_call: TRBV6-5
d_call: TRBD1

cdr3_aa: CSVGDRNNSPLHF
v_call: TRBV29-1
d_call: TRBD1

cdr3_aa: CAIGDTYETQYF
v_call: TRBV10-3
d_call: -

cdr3_aa: CASSPLPGTVNYGYTF
v_call: TRBV11-3
d_call: -

cdr3_aa: CASSPGYGPQHF
v_call: TRBV27
d_call: -

cdr3_aa: CASSMDSLQETQYF
v_call: TRBV5-1
d_call: -

cdr3_aa: CASSLTSSTDTQYF
v_call: TRBV7-9
d_call: -

cdr3_aa: CASRLAWLTGELFF
v_call: TRBV28
d_call: -

cdr3_aa: CASRQGQGSYNEQFF
v_call: TRBV5-1
d_call: TRBD1

cdr3_aa: CASSFGQGAGNTEAFF
v_call: TRBV7-2
d_call: TRBD1

cdr3_aa: CASSKDRLKETQYF
v_call: TRBV6-5
d_call: TRBD1

cdr3_aa: CASSSIQGYEQYF
v_call: TRBV5-1
d_call: -

cdr3_aa: CASSSGQEHGNTIYF
v_call: TRBV7-9
d_call: TRBD1

cdr3_aa: CSVEDRWLGKNIQYF
v_call: TRBV29-1
d_call: -

cdr3_aa: CASLRAGGSYNEQFF
v_call: TRBV10-2
d_call: TRBD2

cdr3_aa: CASSFGQGRTGELFF
v_call: TRBV7-9
d_call: TRBD1

cdr3_aa: CSVPKREGRTGELFF
v_call: TRBV29-1
d_call: TRBD2

cdr3_aa: CSVGGGLDTQYF
v_call: TRBV29-1
d_call: -

cdr3_aa: CASSLEGGQNTEAFF
v_call: TRBV11-3
d_call: -